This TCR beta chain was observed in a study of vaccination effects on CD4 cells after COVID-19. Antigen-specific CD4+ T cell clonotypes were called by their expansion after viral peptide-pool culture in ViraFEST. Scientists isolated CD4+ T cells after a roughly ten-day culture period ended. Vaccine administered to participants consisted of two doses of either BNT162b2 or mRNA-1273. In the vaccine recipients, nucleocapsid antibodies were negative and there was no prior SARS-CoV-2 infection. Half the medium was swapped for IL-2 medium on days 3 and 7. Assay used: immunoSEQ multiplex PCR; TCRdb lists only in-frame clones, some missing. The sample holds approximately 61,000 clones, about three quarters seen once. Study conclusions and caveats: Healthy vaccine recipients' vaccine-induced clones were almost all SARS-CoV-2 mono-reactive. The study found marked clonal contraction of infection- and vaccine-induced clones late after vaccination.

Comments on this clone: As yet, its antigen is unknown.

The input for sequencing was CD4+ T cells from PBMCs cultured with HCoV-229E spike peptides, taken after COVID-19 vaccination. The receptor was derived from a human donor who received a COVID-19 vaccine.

The CDR3 DNA reads TGTGCCAGCAGCTTAACTCCCAACGCGGGGGCGGCAGAGACCCAGTACTTC. Encoded protein: CASSLTPNAGAAETQYF. The chain links TRBV7-3 to TRBJ2-5, with D possibly TRBD2 on 7 matching bases. CDR3 length equals 17 residues. V lost 0 bases, J lost 4 bases, and 18 bases lay in between. CDR1 is SGHTA, CDR2 FQGTGA, per germline.